At least ten counts were recorded for the clone carrying this T cell receptor (beta chain). The antigen is unknown. cDNA was made by 5'RACE with 10-nucleotide random UMIs. TCRdb passed the 5' RACE reads through MiXCR, listing each CDR3 protein once. The data hold about 58,000 distinct CDR3 sequences, with more than 3% observed a single time. The data were taken from a study of neurological immune-mediated disorders. Broader study findings: Expanded clones shared no identical CDR3 amino acid sequences across subjects, which suggested private TCR-beta repertoires in all groups. When grouped phylogenetically, the repertoires of 18 of the 34 multiple sclerosis patients fell together in one related-CDR3 cluster, which is a possible signature. The multiple sclerosis repertoire cluster was not associated with any clinical or MRI feature.

This CDR3 region has 15 residues. Trimming left V 2 bases short and J 10 bases short, with 20 bases between. CDR1 is SGHAT, CDR2 FQNNGV, per germline. The specimen was PBMCs. V usage is TRBV11-2 and J usage is TRBJ2-5; the D gene is possibly TRBD1 (6 bases). This receptor was identified in a woman aged 55-70 years with multiple sclerosis. CDR3 sequence reads: CASSLSDSPFENQYF. As DNA, the CDR3 is TGTGCCAGCAGCTTATCGGACAGCCCCTTCGAAAACCAGTACTTC.